Listed below are T cell receptor beta chains from one sample, sequenced in a study of shared clonotypes between healthy human individuals. Assay used: immunoSEQ multiplex PCR; TCRdb lists only in-frame clones, some missing. In the table there are more than 1,200,000 clones, about 98.5% of which are singletons. Material: naive CD4+ T cells sorted from blood. The receptors shown here come from a man in his thirties or forties in good health. Each CDR3 is given with its conserved first and last residue. D genes are given only for firm matches. The listing skips clone size in some rows; elsewhere it reads once, few, many or a size class.

V gene	J gene	clone size	CDR3 length	D gene	CDR3 protein	CDR3 DNA
TRBV27	TRBJ2-1	NA	16	TRBD2	CASSPYGTSQRDEQFF	TGTGCCAGCAGTCCTTACGGGACTAGCCAAAGAGACGAGCAGTTCTTC
TRBV4-1	TRBJ1-2	NA	16	NA	CASSQFGRGLIAGYTF	TGCGCCAGCAGCCAATTTGGTCGGGGGCTAATAGCGGGCTACACCTTC
TRBV18	TRBJ2-3	NA	13	NA	CASSPDAPDTQYF	TGTGCCAGCTCACCGGACGCCCCAGATACGCAGTATTTT
TRBV9	TRBJ2-7	NA	14	NA	CASSVATESYEQYF	TGTGCCAGCAGCGTAGCTACAGAATCCTACGAGCAGTACTTC
TRBV11-2	TRBJ2-7	NA	15	TRBD2	CASSLRIGLAVEQYF	TGTGCCAGCAGCTTAAGGATCGGACTAGCTGTCGAGCAGTACTTC
TRBV7-8	TRBJ1-2	once	19	TRBD1	CASSLLPQGNRQVNYGYTF	TGTGCCAGCAGCTTATTACCACAGGGGAACCGCCAAGTAAACTATGGCTACACCTTC
TRBV10-3	TRBJ2-1	NA	12	NA	CASRDWDNEQFF	TGTGCCAGCCGGGACTGGGACAATGAGCAGTTCTTC
TRBV7-2	TRBJ2-7	once	15	TRBD2	CASSLFGLAGYEQYF	TGTGCCAGCAGCTTATTCGGACTAGCGGGCTACGAGCAGTACTTC
TRBV19	TRBJ2-7	NA	15	NA	CASTLRGSAIYEQYF	TGTGCCAGTACCCTTAGGGGCAGCGCTATCTACGAGCAGTACTTC
TRBV20-1	TRBJ2-1	NA	11	NA	CSASNGPEQFF	TGCAGTGCTAGTAACGGCCCCGAGCAGTTCTTC
TRBV30	TRBJ2-1	NA	13	NA	CAWSDSYDNEQFF	TGTGCCTGGAGTGACTCATACGACAATGAGCAGTTCTTC
TRBV6-1	TRBJ2-5	NA	16	TRBD1	CASSVRQGKGGETQYF	TGTGCCAGCAGTGTACGACAGGGGAAAGGGGGGGAGACCCAGTACTTC
TRBV11-2	TRBJ2-1	NA	15	NA	CASSSLPRPYNEQFF	TGTGCCAGCAGCTCCCTCCCACGGCCCTACAATGAGCAGTTCTTC
TRBV19	TRBJ1-5	once	16	NA	CASSILGSFSNQPQHF	TGTGCCAGTAGTATCCTGGGGAGTTTTAGCAATCAGCCCCAGCATTTT
TRBV5-1	TRBJ2-3	NA	15	TRBD1	CASSWGDRPPDTQYF	TGCGCCAGCAGCTGGGGGGACAGGCCTCCAGATACGCAGTATTTT
TRBV5-5	TRBJ1-4	NA	15	NA	CASSSPSDRNEKLFF	TGTGCCAGCAGCTCCCCTTCGGACAGAAATGAAAAACTGTTTTTT
TRBV29-1	TRBJ2-7	NA	13	TRBD2	CSVQVAGRDEQYF	TGCAGCGTCCAAGTAGCGGGCCGAGACGAGCAGTACTTC
TRBV29-1	TRBJ2-1	NA	14	TRBD2	CSVDSKGLADRQFF	TGCAGCGTTGATAGCAAGGGACTAGCCGATAGACAGTTCTTC
TRBV7-9	TRBJ2-3	NA	14	NA	CASSLSGSTDTQYF	TGTGCCAGCAGCTTAAGCGGAAGCACAGATACGCAGTATTTT
TRBV7-9	TRBJ2-7	NA	13	NA	CASSLSELYEQYF	TGTGCCAGCAGCTTATCGGAACTTTACGAGCAGTACTTC
TRBV11-2	TRBJ2-3	NA	14	TRBD1	CASSLTGVPDTQYF	TGTGCCAGCAGCTTAACAGGGGTCCCTGATACGCAGTATTTT
TRBV27	TRBJ2-1	NA	15	NA	CASRYGGSSYNEQFF	TGTGCCAGCCGCTACGGGGGTAGCTCCTACAATGAGCAGTTCTTC
TRBV6-1	TRBJ1-2	NA	15	NA	CASSEGPDHLYGYTF	TGTGCCAGCAGTGAGGGGCCCGACCACCTCTATGGCTACACCTTC
TRBV7-2	TRBJ2-3	NA	16	TRBD2	CASRRSRIAGTDTQYF	TGTGCCAGCAGGCGTTCCCGGATAGCGGGGACAGATACGCAGTATTTT
TRBV7-2	TRBJ2-1	NA	16	TRBD1	CASSVQGAGAYNEQFF	TGTGCCAGCAGCGTACAGGGGGCGGGGGCCTACAATGAGCAGTTCTTC
TRBV11-3	TRBJ2-2	NA	15	TRBD1	CASSPGTANTGELFF	TGTGCCAGCAGCCCGGGGACAGCGAACACCGGGGAGCTGTTTTTT
TRBV7-9	TRBJ1-1	NA	15	NA	CASSPVGGLNTEAFF	TGTGCCAGCAGCCCCGTTGGGGGGCTCAACACTGAAGCTTTCTTT
TRBV7-3	TRBJ1-3	NA	13	NA	CASSFGSGNTIYF	TGTGCCAGCAGCTTTGGTTCTGGAAACACCATATATTTT
TRBV6-5	TRBJ2-5	NA	13	NA	CASSNRLGETQYF	TGTGCCAGCAGTAACCGACTCGGAGAGACCCAGTACTTC
TRBV7-3	TRBJ2-1	NA	12	NA	CASSFKRTEQFF	TGTGCCAGCAGCTTTAAGCGGACTGAGCAGTTCTTC
TRBV19	TRBJ1-1	NA	12	NA	CASSIPTQAAFF	TGTGCCAGTAGTATTCCGACCCAGGCAGCTTTCTTT
TRBV29-1	TRBJ2-1	NA	11	TRBD1	CSAGQVNEQFF	TGCAGCGCGGGACAGGTCAATGAGCAGTTCTTC
TRBV28	TRBJ2-7	NA	18	NA	CASSSLPPNQDKDYEQYF	TGTGCCAGCAGTTCCCTCCCACCGAACCAAGACAAAGACTACGAGCAGTACTTC
TRBV2	TRBJ2-7	NA	11	NA	CASSIPAKQYF	TGTGCCAGCAGTATCCCGGCAAAGCAGTACTTC
TRBV5-1	TRBJ2-7	NA	15	TRBD2	CASSPSAAGSYEQYF	TGCGCCAGCAGCCCTTCTGCAGCGGGAAGTTACGAGCAGTACTTC
TRBV19	TRBJ1-5	NA	16	NA	CASRSRGKGGNQPQHF	TGTGCCAGTAGAAGCAGGGGCAAAGGAGGCAATCAGCCCCAGCATTTT